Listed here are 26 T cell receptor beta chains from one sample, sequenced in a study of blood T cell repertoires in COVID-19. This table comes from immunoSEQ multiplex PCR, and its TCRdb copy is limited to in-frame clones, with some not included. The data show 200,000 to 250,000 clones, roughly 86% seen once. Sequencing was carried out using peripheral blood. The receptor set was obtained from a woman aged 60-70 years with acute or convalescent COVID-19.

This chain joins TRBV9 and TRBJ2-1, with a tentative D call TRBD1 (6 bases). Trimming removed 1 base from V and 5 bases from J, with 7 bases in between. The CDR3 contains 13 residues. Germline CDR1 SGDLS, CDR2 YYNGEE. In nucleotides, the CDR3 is TGTGCCAGCAGCGTACAGGGGCACAATGAGCAGTTCTTC. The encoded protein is CASSVQGHNEQFF.

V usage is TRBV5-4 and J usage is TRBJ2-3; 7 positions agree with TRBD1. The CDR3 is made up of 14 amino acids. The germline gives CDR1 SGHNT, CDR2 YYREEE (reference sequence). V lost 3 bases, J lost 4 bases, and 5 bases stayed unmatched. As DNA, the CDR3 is TGTGCCAGCAGCTCCCGGGACAGTTCAGATACGCAGTATTTT. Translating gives CASSSRDSSDTQYF.

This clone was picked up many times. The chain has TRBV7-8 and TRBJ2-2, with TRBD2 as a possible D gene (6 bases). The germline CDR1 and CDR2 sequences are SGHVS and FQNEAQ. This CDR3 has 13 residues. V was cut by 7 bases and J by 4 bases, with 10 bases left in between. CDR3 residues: CASKGTLTGELFF. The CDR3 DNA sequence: TGTGCCAGCAAGGGGACTCTCACCGGGGAGCTGTTTTTT.

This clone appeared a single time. CDR3 amino acids: CASSEQGSYGYTF. In DNA form, the CDR3 reads TGTGCCAGCAGTGAACAGGGCTCCTATGGCTACACCTTC. J is TRBJ1-2 and V is TRBV6-1; possibly TRBD1 for D (5 bases). The germline CDR1 and CDR2 sequences are MNHNS and SASEGT. The CDR3 runs 13 residues. The V end lost 2 bases, the J end lost 4 bases, and 8 bases lay between the germline ends.

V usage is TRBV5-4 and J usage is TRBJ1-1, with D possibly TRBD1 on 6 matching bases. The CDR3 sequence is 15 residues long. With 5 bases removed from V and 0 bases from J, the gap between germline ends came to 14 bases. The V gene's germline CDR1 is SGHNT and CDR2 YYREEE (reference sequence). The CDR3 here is CASRKLQGVNTEAFF. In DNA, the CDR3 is TGTGCCAGCAGAAAGCTACAGGGAGTGAACACTGAAGCTTTCTTT. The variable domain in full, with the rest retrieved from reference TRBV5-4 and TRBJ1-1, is ETGVTQSPTHLIKTRGQQVTLRCSSQSGHNTVSWYQQALGQGPQFIFQYYREEENGRGNFPPRFSGLQFPNYSSELNVNALELDDSALYLCASRKLQGVNTEAFFGQGTRLTVV.

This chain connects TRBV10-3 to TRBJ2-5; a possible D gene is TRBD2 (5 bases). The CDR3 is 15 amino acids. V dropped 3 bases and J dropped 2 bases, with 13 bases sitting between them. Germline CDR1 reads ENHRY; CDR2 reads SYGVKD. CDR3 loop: CAISEPAVGQETQYF. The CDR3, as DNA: TGTGCCATCAGTGAACCAGCGGTCGGGCAAGAGACCCAGTACTTC.

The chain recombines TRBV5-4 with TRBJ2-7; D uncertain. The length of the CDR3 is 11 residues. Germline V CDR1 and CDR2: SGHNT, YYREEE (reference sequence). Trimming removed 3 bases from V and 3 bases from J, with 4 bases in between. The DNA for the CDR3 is TGTGCCAGCAGCTCCTACTACGAGCAGTACTTC. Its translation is CASSSYYEQYF.

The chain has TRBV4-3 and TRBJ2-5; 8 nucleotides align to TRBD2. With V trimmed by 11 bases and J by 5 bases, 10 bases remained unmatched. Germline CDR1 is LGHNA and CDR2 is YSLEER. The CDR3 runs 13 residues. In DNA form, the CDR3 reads TGCGCCGCCTCGGGAGGGCCATTGGAGACCCAGTACTTC. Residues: CAASGGPLETQYF.

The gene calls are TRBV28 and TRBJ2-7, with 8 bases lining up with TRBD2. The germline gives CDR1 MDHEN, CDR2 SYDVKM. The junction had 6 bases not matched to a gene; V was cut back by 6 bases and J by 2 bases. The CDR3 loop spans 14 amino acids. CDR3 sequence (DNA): TGTGCCAGCAGAAGCGGAGCGGGAGCCTACGAGCAGTACTTC. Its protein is CASRSGAGAYEQYF.

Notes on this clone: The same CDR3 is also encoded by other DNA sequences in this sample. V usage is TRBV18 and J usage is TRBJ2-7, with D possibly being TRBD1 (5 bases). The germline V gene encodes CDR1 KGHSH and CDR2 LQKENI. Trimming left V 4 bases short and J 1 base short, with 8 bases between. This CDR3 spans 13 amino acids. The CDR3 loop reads CASSRDRSYEQYF. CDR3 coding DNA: TGTGCCAGCTCACGCGACAGATCCTACGAGCAGTACTTC.

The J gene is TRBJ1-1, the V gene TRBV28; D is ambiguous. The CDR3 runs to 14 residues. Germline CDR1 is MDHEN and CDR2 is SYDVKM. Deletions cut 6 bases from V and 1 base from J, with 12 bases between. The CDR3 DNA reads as TGTGCCAGCAGGGAGCACCGGAAGAACACTGAAGCTTTCTTT. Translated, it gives CASREHRKNTEAFF.

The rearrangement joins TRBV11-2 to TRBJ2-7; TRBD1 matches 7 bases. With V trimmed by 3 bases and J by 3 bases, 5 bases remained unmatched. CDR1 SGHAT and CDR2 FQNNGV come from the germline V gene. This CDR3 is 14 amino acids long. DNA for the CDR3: TGTGCCAGCAGCTTCTCAGGGGGTTTCTACGAGCAGTACTTC. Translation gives CASSFSGGFYEQYF. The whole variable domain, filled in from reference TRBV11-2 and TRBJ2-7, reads EAGVAQSPRYKIIEKRQSVAFWCNPISGHATLYWYQQILGQGPKLLIQFQNNGVVDDSQLPKDRFSAERLKGVDSTLKIQPAKLEDSAVYLCASSFSGGFYEQYFGPGTRLTVT.

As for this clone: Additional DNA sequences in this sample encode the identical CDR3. The CDR3 sequence: CASSPGTGDYEQYF. In DNA form, the CDR3 reads TGCGCCAGCAGCCCAGGGACAGGGGACTACGAGCAGTACTTC. The rearrangement links TRBV5-1 to TRBJ2-7; the match to TRBD1 covers 10 bases. CDR1 SGHRS and CDR2 YFSETQ come from the germline V gene. The CDR3 length is 14 residues. After removal of 4 bases from V and 3 bases from J, the junction contained 4 bases not matched to a gene.

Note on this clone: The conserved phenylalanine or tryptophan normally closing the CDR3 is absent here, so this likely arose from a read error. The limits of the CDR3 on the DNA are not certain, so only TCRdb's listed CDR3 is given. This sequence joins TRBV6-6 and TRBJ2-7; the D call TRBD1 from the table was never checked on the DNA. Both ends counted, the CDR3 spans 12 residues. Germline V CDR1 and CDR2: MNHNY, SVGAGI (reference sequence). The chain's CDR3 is CASSYSTTRQDI.

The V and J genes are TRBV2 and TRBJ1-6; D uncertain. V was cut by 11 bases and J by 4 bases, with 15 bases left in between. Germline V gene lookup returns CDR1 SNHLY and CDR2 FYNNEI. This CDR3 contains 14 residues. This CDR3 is CARREGSYNSPLHF. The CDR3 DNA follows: TGTGCCCGAAGGGAGGGTTCGTATAATTCACCCCTCCACTTT. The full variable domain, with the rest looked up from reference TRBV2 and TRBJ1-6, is EPEVTQTPSHQVTQMGQEVILRCVPISNHLYFYWYRQILGQKVEFLVSFYNNEISEKSEIFDDQFSVERPDGSNFTLKIRSTKLEDSAMYFCARREGSYNSPLHFGNGTRLTVT.

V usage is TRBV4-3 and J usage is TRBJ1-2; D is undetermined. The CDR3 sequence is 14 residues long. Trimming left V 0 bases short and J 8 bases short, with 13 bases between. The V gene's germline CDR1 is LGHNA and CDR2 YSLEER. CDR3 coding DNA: TGCGCCAGCAGCCAAGAACGGGAATCGACAGGCTACACCTTC. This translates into CASSQERESTGYTF.

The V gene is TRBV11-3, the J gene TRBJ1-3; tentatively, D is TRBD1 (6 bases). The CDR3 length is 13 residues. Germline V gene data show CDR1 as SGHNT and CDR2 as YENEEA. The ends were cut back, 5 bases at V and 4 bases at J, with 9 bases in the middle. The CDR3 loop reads CASSTGSGNTIYF. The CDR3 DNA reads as TGTGCCAGCAGCACAGGGTCGGGAAACACCATATATTTT.

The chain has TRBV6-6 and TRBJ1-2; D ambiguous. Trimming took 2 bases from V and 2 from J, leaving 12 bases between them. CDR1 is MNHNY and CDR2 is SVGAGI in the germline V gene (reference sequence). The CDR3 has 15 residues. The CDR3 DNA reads TGTGCCAGCAGTTACGGTACGGAGAGAAACTATGGCTACACCTTC. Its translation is CASSYGTERNYGYTF.

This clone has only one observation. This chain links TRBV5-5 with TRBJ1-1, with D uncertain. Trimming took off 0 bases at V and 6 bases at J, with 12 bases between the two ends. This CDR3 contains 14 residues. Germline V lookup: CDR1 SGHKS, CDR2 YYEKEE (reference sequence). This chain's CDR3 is CASSLGLRSAEAFF. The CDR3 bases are TGTGCCAGCAGCTTGGGACTGAGGAGCGCTGAAGCTTTCTTT.

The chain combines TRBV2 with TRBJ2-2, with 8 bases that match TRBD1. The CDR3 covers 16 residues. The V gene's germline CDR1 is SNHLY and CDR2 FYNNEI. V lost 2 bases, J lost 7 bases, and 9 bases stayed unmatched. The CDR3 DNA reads TGTGCCAGCAGTGAATTCGCCAGGGGGCCTGACGGGGAGCTGTTTTTT. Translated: CASSEFARGPDGELFF.

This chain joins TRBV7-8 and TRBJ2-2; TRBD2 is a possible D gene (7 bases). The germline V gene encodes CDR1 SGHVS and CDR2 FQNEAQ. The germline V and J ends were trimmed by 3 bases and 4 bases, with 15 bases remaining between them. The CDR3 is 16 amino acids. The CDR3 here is CASSFSSGGLTGELFF. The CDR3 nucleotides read TGTGCCAGCAGCTTCTCATCCGGGGGGCTCACCGGGGAGCTGTTTTTT.

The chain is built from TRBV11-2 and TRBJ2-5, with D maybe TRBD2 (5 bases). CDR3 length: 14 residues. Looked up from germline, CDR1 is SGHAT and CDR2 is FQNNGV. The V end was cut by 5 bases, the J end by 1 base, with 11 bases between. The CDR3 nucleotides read TGTGCCAGCAGCGCGGGTTTTTCCCAAGAGACCCAGTACTTC. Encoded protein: CASSAGFSQETQYF. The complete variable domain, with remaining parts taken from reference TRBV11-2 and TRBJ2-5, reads EAGVAQSPRYKIIEKRQSVAFWCNPISGHATLYWYQQILGQGPKLLIQFQNNGVVDDSQLPKDRFSAERLKGVDSTLKIQPAKLEDSAVYLCASSAGFSQETQYFGPGTRLLVL.

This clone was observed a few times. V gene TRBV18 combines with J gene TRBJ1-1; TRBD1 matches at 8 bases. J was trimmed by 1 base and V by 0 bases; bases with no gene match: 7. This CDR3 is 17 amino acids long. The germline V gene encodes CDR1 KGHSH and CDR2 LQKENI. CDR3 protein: CASSPPQGAKRNTEAFF. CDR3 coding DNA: TGTGCCAGCTCACCACCGCAGGGGGCAAAACGGAACACTGAAGCTTTCTTT.

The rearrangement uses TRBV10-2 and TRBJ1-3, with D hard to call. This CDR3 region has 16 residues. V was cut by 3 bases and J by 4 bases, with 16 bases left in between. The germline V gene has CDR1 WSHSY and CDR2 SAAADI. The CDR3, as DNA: TGCGCCAGCAGTGAACAGACATCGGGGTACGGAAACACCATATATTTT. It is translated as CASSEQTSGYGNTIYF.

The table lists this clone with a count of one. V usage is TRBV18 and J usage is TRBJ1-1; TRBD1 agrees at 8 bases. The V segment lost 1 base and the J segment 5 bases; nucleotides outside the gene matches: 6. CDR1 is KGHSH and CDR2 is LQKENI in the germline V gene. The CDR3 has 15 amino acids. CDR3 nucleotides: TGTGCCAGCTCACCACTGTCAGGGGGCAAAACTGAAGCTTTCTTT. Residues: CASSPLSGGKTEAFF.

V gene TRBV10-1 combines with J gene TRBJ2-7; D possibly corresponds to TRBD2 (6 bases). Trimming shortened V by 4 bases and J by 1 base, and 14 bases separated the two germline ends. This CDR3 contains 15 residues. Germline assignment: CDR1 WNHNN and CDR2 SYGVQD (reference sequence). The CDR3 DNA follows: TGCGCCAGCAGTGTGGGGGGATCGCTGTCCTACGAGCAGTACTTC. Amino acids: CASSVGGSLSYEQYF.